What follows are 29 T cell receptor beta chains derived from one specimen sequenced in a study of response to subunit inactivated influenza vaccine. From the RT-PCR reads, TCRdb called clonotypes with MiXCR, one entry per CDR3 protein. The table shows around 580,000 distinct CDR3 sequences, with around 11% occurring only once. Sequencing was performed on PBMCs from blood, taken on the day of vaccination. The receptors come from a man aged 50 to 59 who received an inactivated influenza vaccine.

This clonotype was seen a handful of times. This sequence joins TRBV6-1 and TRBJ2-5; D assignment may be TRBD1 or TRBD2 (5 bases each). CDR1 is MNHNS, CDR2 SASEGT, per germline. This CDR3 is 13 amino acids long. Trimming removed 6 bases from V and 7 bases from J, with 15 bases in between. The CDR3 DNA sequence: TGTGCCAGCAGGGGACCCCCGTTGGGGACCCAGTACTTC. Translation gives CASRGPPLGTQYF.

This clonotype has a count of ten or more. The chain carries TRBV12-3 or TRBV12-4 and TRBJ1-2, with D possibly being TRBD1 (5 bases). Trimming shortened V by 6 bases and J by 3 bases, and 17 bases separated the two germline ends. The CDR3 loop spans 15 amino acids. CDR3 bases: TGTGCCAGCAGATCTACAGGCTCTCAGTACTATGGCTACACCTTC. This sequence encodes CASRSTGSQYYGYTF.

This clonotype was counted a few times. This chain joins TRBV7-8 and TRBJ2-1, with D uncertain. The CDR3 totals 12 residues. CDR1 and CDR2 (germline): SGHVS, FQNEAQ. The V gene lost 5 bases and the J gene lost 12 bases, with 14 bases spanning the gap. The CDR3 region is CASSHGPPGQFF. In DNA form, the CDR3 reads TGTGCCAGCAGCCACGGACCACCCGGGCAGTTCTTC.

This clonotype was detected a few times. The chain employs TRBV5-8 and TRBJ2-1; D possibly corresponds to TRBD1 (6 bases). CDR1 is SGHTS and CDR2 is YDEGEE in the germline V gene. The CDR3 spans 15 residues. The V end was cut by 4 bases, the J end by 6 bases, with 17 bases between. The CDR3 reads CASSAVSQGGNEQFF. CDR3 coding DNA: TGTGCCAGCAGCGCGGTCTCACAGGGCGGCAATGAGCAGTTCTTC.

This clonotype was counted between two and nine times. V and J are TRBV9 and TRBJ2-2, with TRBD1 matching over 7 bases. Germline loops: CDR1 SGDLS, CDR2 YYNGEE. This CDR3 comprises 15 residues. V shed 2 bases, J shed 8 bases, and the junction held 9 bases outside the gene matches. CDR3 coding DNA: TGTGCCAGCAGCGTGGGACAGCCCCTGGGGGGGGAGCTGTTTTTT. As protein: CASSVGQPLGGELFF.

The sample holds many counts of this clonotype. V usage is TRBV9 and J usage is TRBJ2-3; D tentatively fits TRBD1 or TRBD2 (6 bases each). Trimming took 2 bases from V and 6 from J, leaving 13 bases between them. The V gene's germline CDR1 is SGDLS and CDR2 YYNGEE. This CDR3 is 14 amino acids long. CDR3 sequence: CASSVGGAVDTQYF. The DNA of the CDR3 is TGTGCCAGCAGCGTCGGGGGCGCAGTCGATACGCAGTATTTT.

V and J are TRBV10-3 and TRBJ2-7; D may be TRBD2 (5 bases). The CDR3 has 13 amino acids. V lost 4 bases, J lost 0 bases, and 7 bases lay in between. CDR1 ENHRY and CDR2 SYGVKD come from the germline V gene. The DNA for the CDR3 is TGTGCCATCAGTGTTAGCGCCTCCTACGAGCAGTACTTC. Protein: CAISVSASYEQYF.

This clonotype has a handful of counts. The CDR3 region is CSVTRAGGPGDNEQFF. CDR3 nucleotides: TGCAGCGTGACAAGAGCGGGGGGGCCTGGGGACAATGAGCAGTTCTTC. The rearrangement links TRBV29-1 to TRBJ2-1, with 10 bases aligning to TRBD2. V trimming: 6 bases; J trimming: 5 bases; junction bases outside the gene matches: 13. The CDR3 is 16 amino acids. Germline V lookup: CDR1 SQVTM, CDR2 ANQGSEA.

At least ten counts were recorded for this clonotype. The V gene is TRBV7-2, the J gene TRBJ2-7; TRBD2 agrees at 12 bases. This CDR3 spans 17 amino acids. The V segment lost 2 bases and the J segment 1 base; nucleotides outside the gene matches: 6. CDR1 and CDR2 from the germline V gene are SGHTA and FQGNSA. CDR3 protein: CASSLRTSGDHSYEQYF. The CDR3 DNA follows: TGTGCCAGCAGCTTAAGGACTAGCGGGGACCATTCCTACGAGCAGTACTTC.

This chain joins TRBV5-1 and TRBJ2-7; D is perhaps TRBD2 (6 bases). This CDR3 spans 13 amino acids. Deletions cut 3 bases from V and 4 bases from J, with 11 bases between. Germline CDR1 reads SGHRS; CDR2 reads YFSETQ. CDR3 region: CASSSLAHYEQYF. The CDR3 DNA is TGCGCCAGCAGCTCTCTAGCGCATTACGAGCAGTACTTC.

This clonotype was detected ten times or more. The chain carries TRBV2 and TRBJ2-2; D unresolved. The V end was cut by 7 bases, the J end by 4 bases, with 10 bases between. In germline, CDR1 is SNHLY, CDR2 FYNNEI. There are 13 residues in the CDR3. The chain's CDR3 is CASKSTLTGELFF. As DNA, the CDR3 is TGTGCCAGCAAATCGACACTCACCGGGGAGCTGTTTTTT.

The rearrangement links TRBV27 to TRBJ2-3, with 9 bases lining up with TRBD1. CDR1 is MNHEY, CDR2 SMNVEV, per germline (reference sequence). The CDR3 extends over 18 amino acids. After removal of 7 bases from V and 4 bases from J, the junction contained 18 bases not matched to a gene. CDR3: CASTGTGSRRALADTQYF. The CDR3 DNA reads as TGTGCCAGCACCGGGACAGGGAGTAGGAGGGCCTTGGCAGATACGCAGTATTTT.

This clonotype was detected only a few times. A read error may produce the germline difference seen at one junction end. V gene TRBV7-9 combines with J gene TRBJ2-5, with 9 bases lining up with TRBD2. CDR3 size: 16 residues. CDR1 and CDR2 from the germline V gene are SEHNR and FQNEAQ (reference sequence). CDR3 sequence: CASSQVPGLAGQTQYF. For the CDR3, the DNA is TGTGCCAGCAGCCAGGTCCCGGGACTAGCAGGACAGACCCAGTATTTC.

A few counts support this clonotype. This chain uses TRBV11-2 with TRBJ2-7; no definite D call. The CDR3 covers 14 residues. Germline CDR1 is SGHAT and CDR2 is FQNNGV. Between the trimmed V and J ends, which lost 5 bases and 3 bases, there was a span of 14 bases. CDR3 loop: CASSQFPGSYEQYF. The CDR3 coding sequence is TGTGCCAGCAGCCAATTTCCGGGCAGCTACGAGCAGTACTTC.

The genes are TRBV27 and TRBJ2-5; tentative D call: TRBD2 (5 bases). CDR3 length equals 16 residues. Per the germline V gene, CDR1 is MNHEY and CDR2 is SMNVEV (reference sequence). V lost 8 bases and J 0 bases, leaving 19 bases between the germline ends. The CDR3, as DNA: TGTGCCAGCGGAACCCCTCCGTGGACTGACCAAGAGACCCAGTACTTC. Amino acids: CASGTPPWTDQETQYF.

In this sample, this clonotype turned up a few times. V is TRBV7-2 and J is TRBJ2-7; D perhaps matches TRBD2 (7 bases). Germline CDR1 SGHTA, CDR2 FQGNSA. The CDR3 runs 16 residues. Trimming shortened V by 1 base and J by 3 bases, and 16 bases separated the two germline ends. CDR3 sequence (DNA): TGTGCCAGCAGCTTAGGGCCCTTAGGGGGGGGCTACGAGCAGTACTTC. Amino acid sequence: CASSLGPLGGGYEQYF.

In this sample, this clonotype turned up a few times. The V and J genes are TRBV5-6 and TRBJ2-7; TRBD1 aligns across 12 bases. V shed 3 bases and J 6 bases; nucleotides not matched to a gene: 10. CDR1 is SGHDT, CDR2 YYEEEE, per germline. The CDR3 loop spans 16 amino acids. CDR3 sequence: CASSYGTGTGGIEQYF. CDR3 in DNA: TGTGCCAGCAGCTATGGCACCGGGACAGGGGGCATCGAGCAGTACTTC.

This clonotype has only a few counts. The chain carries TRBV19 and TRBJ2-5; possibly TRBD1 for D (6 bases). In germline, CDR1 is LNHDA, CDR2 SQIVND (reference sequence). The V end lost 5 bases, the J end lost 7 bases, and 17 bases lay between the germline ends. The CDR3 contains 14 residues. The CDR3 loop is CASSSTGTPMTQYF. DNA of the CDR3: TGTGCCAGTAGTTCAACCGGGACACCGATGACCCAGTACTTC. Variable domain in full (rest from reference TRBV19 and TRBJ2-5): DGGITQSPKYLFRKEGQNVTLSCEQNLNHDAMYWYRQDPGQGLRLIYYSQIVNDFQKGDIAEGYSVSREKKESFPLTVTSAQKNPTAFYLCASSSTGTPMTQYFGPGTRLLVL.

This clonotype occurred a few times. One end of the junction is discordant with germline, which a read error may explain. The chain combines TRBV12-3 or TRBV12-4 with TRBJ2-7, with D possibly being TRBD1 (6 bases). This CDR3 contains 12 residues. The CDR3 loop is CATQVGQGPQDF. In DNA, the CDR3 is TGTGCCACCCAAGTGGGGCAGGGGCCCCAGGACTTC.

This clonotype was recorded at least ten times. The chain uses TRBV12-3 or TRBV12-4 and TRBJ1-5; weak D call: TRBD1 (5 bases). The CDR3 extends over 14 amino acids. V dropped 8 bases and J dropped 0 bases, with 11 bases sitting between them. The CDR3 reads CASGGSYSNQPQHF. As DNA, the CDR3 is TGTGCCAGCGGGGGATCTTATAGCAATCAGCCCCAGCATTTT.

The CDR3 is CASSLVAGGSETQYF. Written as DNA, the CDR3 is TGTGCCAGCAGTTTAGTAGCGGGAGGTTCCGAGACCCAGTACTTC. V and J are TRBV12-3 or TRBV12-4 and TRBJ2-5, with 10 bases identical to TRBD2. Unmatched junction bases numbered 4, after V lost 1 base and J lost 5 bases. The CDR3 covers 15 residues.

The rearrangement uses TRBV12-3 or TRBV12-4 and TRBJ2-1, with D hard to call. Between the trimmed V and J ends, which lost 3 bases and 4 bases, there was a span of 7 bases. This CDR3 is 13 amino acids long. The CDR3 protein is CASSFDGYNEQFF. DNA for the CDR3: TGTGCCAGCAGTTTCGACGGATACAATGAGCAGTTCTTC.

This clonotype came up a few times. The gene calls are TRBV29-1 and TRBJ2-7; 7 nucleotides line up with TRBD1. The CDR3 sequence is 16 residues long. Germline loops: CDR1 SQVTM, CDR2 ANQGSEA. J was trimmed by 2 bases and V by 0 bases; bases with no gene match: 10. This CDR3 reads CSVEEPTGRLTYEQYF. DNA of the CDR3: TGCAGCGTTGAAGAGCCGACAGGGCGCTTAACCTACGAGCAGTACTTC.

This clonotype was seen a handful of times. The chain uses TRBV3-1 and TRBJ2-1, with a tentative D call TRBD1 (5 bases). The CDR3 loop spans 16 amino acids. Germline V gene data show CDR1 as LGHDT and CDR2 as YNNKEL (reference sequence). Trimming cost V 3 bases and J 4 bases, with 16 bases left between them. CDR3 bases: TGTGCCAGCAGCCATGAGACAGCTTCGACTTACAATGAGCAGTTCTTC. As protein: CASSHETASTYNEQFF.

The chain couples TRBV5-5 to TRBJ2-7; a weak D match, TRBD1 (5 bases). Germline V gene data show CDR1 as SGHKS and CDR2 as YYEKEE (reference sequence). The V end was cut by 1 base, the J end by 3 bases, with 20 bases between. The CDR3 is made up of 17 amino acids. CDR3 loop: CASSLKAVKWTNYEQYF. The CDR3 DNA is TGTGCCAGCAGCTTGAAGGCGGTGAAGTGGACAAACTACGAGCAGTACTTC. Looking up the rest from reference TRBV5-5 and TRBJ2-7 gives the full variable domain: DAGVTQSPTHLIKTRGQQVTLRCSPISGHKSVSWYQQVLGQGPQFIFQYYEKEERGRGNFPDRFSARQFPNYSSELNVNALLLGDSALYLCASSLKAVKWTNYEQYFGPGTRLTVT.

This clonotype was recorded a few times. Relative to the germline gene, one junction end is altered; a read error may explain this. The chain recombines TRBV11-1 with TRBJ2-1; 8 nucleotides line up with TRBD2. CDR3 length: 15 residues. Germline V gene data show CDR1 as SGHAT and CDR2 as FQDESV (reference sequence). CDR3 sequence reads: CTSSLGTGGYNEQFF. The CDR3 nucleotides read TGTACCAGCAGCTTAGGAACGGGAGGGTACAATGAGCAGTTCTTC.

This clonotype was found a few times. The chain couples TRBV10-3 to TRBJ2-3, with 14 nucleotides matching TRBD2. Germline trimming cut 3 bases from V and 0 bases from J; bases unmatched to any gene: 5. This CDR3 spans 18 amino acids. Germline V CDR1 and CDR2: ENHRY, SYGVKD. In nucleotides, the CDR3 is TGTGCCATCAGTGATTTGACTAGCGGGGGGGTTAGCACAGATACGCAGTATTTT. Its translation: CAISDLTSGGVSTDTQYF.

This clonotype has ten or more counts. This chain uses TRBV27 with TRBJ1-1; 7 bases line up with TRBD1. V dropped 3 bases and J dropped 1; count of bases not matched to a gene: 2. Per the germline V gene, CDR1 is MNHEY and CDR2 is SMNVEV (reference sequence). The CDR3 has 14 residues. The CDR3 nucleotides are TGTGCCAGCAGTTTTGCAGGGGGGAACACTGAAGCTTTCTTT. Its translation: CASSFAGGNTEAFF.

V and J are TRBV18 and TRBJ2-7; no clear D gene. V lost 5 bases and J 4 bases, leaving 15 bases between the germline ends. Germline V gene data show CDR1 as KGHSH and CDR2 as LQKENI. CDR3 length equals 14 residues. CDR3 DNA sequence: TGTGCCAGCTCATTCCCGGGCCCCAGGTACGAGCAGTACTTC. Its translation: CASSFPGPRYEQYF.